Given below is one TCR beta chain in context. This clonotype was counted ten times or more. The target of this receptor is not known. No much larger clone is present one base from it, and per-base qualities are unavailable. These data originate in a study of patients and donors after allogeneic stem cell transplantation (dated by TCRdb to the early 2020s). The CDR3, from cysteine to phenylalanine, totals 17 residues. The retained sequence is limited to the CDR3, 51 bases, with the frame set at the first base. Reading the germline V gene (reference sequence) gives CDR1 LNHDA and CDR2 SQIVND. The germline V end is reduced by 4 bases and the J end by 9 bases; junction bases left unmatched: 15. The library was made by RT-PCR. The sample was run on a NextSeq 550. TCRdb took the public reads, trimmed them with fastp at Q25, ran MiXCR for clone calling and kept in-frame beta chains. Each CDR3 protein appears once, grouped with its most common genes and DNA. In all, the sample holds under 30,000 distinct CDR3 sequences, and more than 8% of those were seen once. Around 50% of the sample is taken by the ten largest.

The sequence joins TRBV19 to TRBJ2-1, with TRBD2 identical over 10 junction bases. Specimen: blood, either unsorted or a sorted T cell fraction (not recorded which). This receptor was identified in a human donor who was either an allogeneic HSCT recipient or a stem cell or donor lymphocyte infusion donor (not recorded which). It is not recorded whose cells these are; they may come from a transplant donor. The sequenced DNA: TGTGCCAGTAGTACAACCCGGAGCGGGAGGGCCGAGGGTGAGCAGTTCTTC. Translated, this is CASSTTRSGRAEGEQFF.